The clone carrying this T cell receptor beta chain is a singleton in its sample. What it binds is not known. Method: immunoSEQ multiplex PCR; TCRdb's copy keeps in-frame clones and lacks some. The repertoire consists of about 64,000 clones, with approximately 85% occurring once and the leading ten covering roughly 4%. This sample is drawn from a study of a mutant IDH1 vaccine in newly diagnosed glioma. Study information: At weeks 1, 3, 5, 7, 11, 15, 19 and 23, patients received a vaccination, eight in all. Most patients had radiochemotherapy with temozolomide before enrollment; others had one alone.

General observations from the study: Pseudoprogression appeared independent of alterations in top peripheral clonotypes.

Time point given: week 23, last vaccination. Every vaccination contained 300 ug of the mutant IDH1 20-mer peptide and was paired with topical imiquimod. J gave up 5 bases and V 3 bases, and 4 bases lay outside the gene matches. Looked up from germline, CDR1 is MDHEN and CDR2 is SYDVKM. The CDR3 consists of 14 residues. The starting material was PBMCs, obtained from a glioma patient whose treatment included an IDH1 peptide vaccine. The receptor was isolated from a man between 25 and 39 years old with glioma. V and J are TRBV28 and TRBJ2-5; 9 bases match TRBD1. CDR3 DNA sequence: TGTGCCAGCAGTTTTACAGGGGGCATTGAGACCCAGTACTTC. Translated: CASSFTGGIETQYF. Combining the CDR3 with reference TRBV28 and TRBJ2-5 gives the whole variable domain DVKVTQSSRYLVKRTGEKVFLECVQDMDHENMFWYRQDPGLGLRLIYFSYDVKMKEKGDIPEGYSVSREKKERFSLILESASTNQTSMYLCASSFTGGIETQYFGPGTRLLVL.